A selection of T cell receptor beta chains follows, all from one sample in a study of cytomegalovirus exposure and HLA in healthy donors. TCRdb keeps only in-frame clones here, not all; method: immunoSEQ multiplex PCR. The sample comprises roughly 100,000 clones, roughly 82% of which are singletons, and 1.6% rests with the top ten. The sample comprised PBMCs. The receptors originated from a man between 50 and 59 years old in good health and CMV-seronegative. Both conserved end residues are part of each CDR3.

v_gene	j_gene	CDR3aa
TRBV10-2	TRBJ1-1	CASSQMDIMNTEAFF
TRBV11-2	TRBJ2-1	CASSEQGLSSREFF
TRBV6-1	TRBJ1-1	CASSESGGAVAFF
TRBV7-2	TRBJ2-2	CASSFTGGPGELFF
TRBV21-1	TRBJ2-7	CASSKALAGRSYEQYF
TRBV5-1	TRBJ1-4	CASSLLLNEKLFF
TRBV19	TRBJ1-5	CASRGQYNQPQHF
TRBV19	TRBJ2-1	CASRPNQGAVDGWEQFF
TRBV29-1	TRBJ1-2	CSAGGGGGYGYTF
TRBV11-3	TRBJ2-1	CASQRLAGANEQFF
TRBV7-2	TRBJ2-5	CASSPLGRGGGETQYF
TRBV7-2	TRBJ2-1	CASSKDSGGGNNEQFF
TRBV19	TRBJ1-2	CASSISPTALQVYGYTF
TRBV9	TRBJ2-7	CASSGAGGGFEQYF
TRBV6-5	TRBJ2-7	CASSRVPYEQYF
TRBV7-2	TRBJ2-7	CASSPTGVSYEQYF
TRBV5-1	TRBJ1-1	CASRTTTVPEAFF
TRBV7-9	TRBJ1-2	CSSSLGVGGGSDGYTF
TRBV6-5	TRBJ2-3	CASSYRQGDTQYF
TRBV9	TRBJ2-6	CASSVGHRAGANVLTF
TRBV7-6	TRBJ2-1	CASSQLAGVNEQFF
TRBV5-1	TRBJ1-5	CASSLNVGGQPQHF
TRBV19	TRBJ1-5	CASTPGRINQPQHF
TRBV28	TRBJ1-2	CASSQGANYGYTF
TRBV7-2	TRBJ1-4	CASSIISGTGFEKLFF
TRBV13	TRBJ2-2	CASSLAERGGITGELFF
TRBV29-1	TRBJ2-2	CSVRIPRSGELFF
TRBV18	TRBJ1-1	CASSPSQGPTLKNTEAFF
TRBV5-5	TRBJ2-3	CASSWSLAGGTLETDTQYF
TRBV7-3	TRBJ2-3	CASSLKAGGTDTQYF
TRBV28	TRBJ1-5	CASRIHRDQPQHF
TRBV2	TRBJ2-5	CASSEALGTEKTQYF
TRBV1	TRBJ2-1	CTSSLTSGGSELDEQFF
TRBV6-5	TRBJ1-5	CASRGTGGGQPQHF
TRBV21-1	TRBJ1-3	CASSKAHDAYSGNTIYF
TRBV7-9	TRBJ2-1	CASSSRQGLNTGEQFF
TRBV9	TRBJ1-2	CASRHRGNGYTF
TRBV19	TRBJ1-1	CASSQLDTEAFF
TRBV6-1	TRBJ1-2	CASSEGSVYGYTF
TRBV6-1	TRBJ2-5	CASSEGALGTQETQYF
TRBV5-6	TRBJ1-1	CASSPGTGGKLNTEAFF
TRBV6-1	TRBJ1-5	CASSEAGGNEPQHF
TRBV18	TRBJ2-3	CASSRGQTDTQYF
TRBV7-7	TRBJ2-5	CASSLGRTSGQETQYF
TRBV2	TRBJ1-1	CASRGTQGANTEAFF
TRBV5-1	TRBJ2-3	CASSLSAGGPDTQYF
TRBV9	TRBJ1-6	CASSSASSYNSPLHF
TRBV11-3	TRBJ2-6	CASRGGSSGANVLTF
TRBV6-6	TRBJ1-2	CASSYPPRGEEGYTF
TRBV4-3	TRBJ1-1	CASSQYYSMNTEAFF
TRBV6-1	TRBJ2-2	CASRDRVLAGELFF
TRBV9	TRBJ2-1	CASSVYGTGGSEQFF
TRBV6-1	TRBJ1-2	CASSVEQGNYGYTF
TRBV5-1	TRBJ2-1	CASSSAEMRNEQFF
TRBV19	TRBJ1-2	CASRASLANYGYTF
TRBV15	TRBJ2-2	CATRWGGDTGELFF
TRBV4-2	TRBJ2-1	CASSPTTGTGPYNEQFF
TRBV5-1	TRBJ2-5	CASRSEAGIQETQYF
TRBV19	TRBJ1-4	CASSTTGTSEKLFF